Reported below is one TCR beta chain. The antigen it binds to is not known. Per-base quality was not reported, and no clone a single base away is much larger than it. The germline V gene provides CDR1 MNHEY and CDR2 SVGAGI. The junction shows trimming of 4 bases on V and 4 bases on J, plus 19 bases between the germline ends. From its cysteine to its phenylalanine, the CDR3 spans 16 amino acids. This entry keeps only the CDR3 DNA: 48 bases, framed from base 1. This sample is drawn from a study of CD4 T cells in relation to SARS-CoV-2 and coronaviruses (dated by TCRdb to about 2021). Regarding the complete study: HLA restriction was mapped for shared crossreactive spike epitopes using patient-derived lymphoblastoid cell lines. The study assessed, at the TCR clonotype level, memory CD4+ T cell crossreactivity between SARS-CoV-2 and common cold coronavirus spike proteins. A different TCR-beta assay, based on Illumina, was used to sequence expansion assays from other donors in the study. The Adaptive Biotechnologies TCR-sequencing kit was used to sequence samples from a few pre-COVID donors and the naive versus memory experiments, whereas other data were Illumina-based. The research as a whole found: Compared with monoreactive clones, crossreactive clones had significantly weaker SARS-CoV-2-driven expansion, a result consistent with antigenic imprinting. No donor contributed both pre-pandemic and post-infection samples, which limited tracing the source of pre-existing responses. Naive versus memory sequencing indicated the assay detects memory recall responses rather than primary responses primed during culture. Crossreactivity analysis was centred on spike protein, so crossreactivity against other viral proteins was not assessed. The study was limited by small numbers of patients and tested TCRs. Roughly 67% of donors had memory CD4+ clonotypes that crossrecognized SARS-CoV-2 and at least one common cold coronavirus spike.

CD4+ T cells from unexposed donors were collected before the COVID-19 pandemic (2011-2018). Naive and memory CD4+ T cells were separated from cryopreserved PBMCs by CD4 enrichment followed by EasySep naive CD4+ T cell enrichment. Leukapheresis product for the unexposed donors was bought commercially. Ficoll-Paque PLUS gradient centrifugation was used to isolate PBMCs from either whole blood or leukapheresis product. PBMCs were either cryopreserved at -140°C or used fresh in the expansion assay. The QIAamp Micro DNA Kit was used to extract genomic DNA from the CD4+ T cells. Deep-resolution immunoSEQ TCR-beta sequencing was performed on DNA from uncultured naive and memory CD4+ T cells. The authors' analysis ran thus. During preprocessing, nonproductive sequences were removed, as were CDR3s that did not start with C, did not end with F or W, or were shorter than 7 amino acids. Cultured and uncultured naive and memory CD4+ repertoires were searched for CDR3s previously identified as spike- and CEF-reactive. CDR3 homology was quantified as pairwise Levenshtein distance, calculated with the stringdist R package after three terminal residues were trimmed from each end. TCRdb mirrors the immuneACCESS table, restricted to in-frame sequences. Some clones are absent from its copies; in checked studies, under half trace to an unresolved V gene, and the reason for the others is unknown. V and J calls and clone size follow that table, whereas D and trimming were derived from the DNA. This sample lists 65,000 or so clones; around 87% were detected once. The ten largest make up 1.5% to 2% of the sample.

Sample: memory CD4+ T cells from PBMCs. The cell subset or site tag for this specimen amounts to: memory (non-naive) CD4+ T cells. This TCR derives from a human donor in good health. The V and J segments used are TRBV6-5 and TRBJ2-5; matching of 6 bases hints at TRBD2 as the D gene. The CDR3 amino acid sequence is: CASSFPPRRGRETQYF. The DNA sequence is TGTGCCAGCAGTTTCCCCCCCAGGAGGGGTCGAGAGACCCAGTACTTC.